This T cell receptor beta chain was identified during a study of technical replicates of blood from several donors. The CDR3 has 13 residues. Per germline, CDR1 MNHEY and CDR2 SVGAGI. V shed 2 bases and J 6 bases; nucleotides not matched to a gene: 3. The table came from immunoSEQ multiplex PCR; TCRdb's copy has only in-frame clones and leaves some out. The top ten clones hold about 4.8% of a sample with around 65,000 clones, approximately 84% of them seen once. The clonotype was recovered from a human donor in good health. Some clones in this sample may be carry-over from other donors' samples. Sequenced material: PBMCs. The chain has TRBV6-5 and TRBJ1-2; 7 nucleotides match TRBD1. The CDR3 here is CASSYGQADGYTF. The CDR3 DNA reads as TGTGCCAGCAGTTACGGACAGGCAGATGGCTACACCTTC.